This record covers a single TCR beta chain. The antigen is undetermined. A history of autoimmune disease or systemic immunosuppression excluded patients. This entry comes from a study of OX40 agonist ivuxolimab in advanced cancers. At the level of the study: At 0.01 to 10 mg/kg, ivuxolimab was administered intravenously to patients every 2 weeks.

The germline V gene has CDR1 DFQATT and CDR2 SNEGSKA (reference sequence). This CDR3 is built from 11 residues. Trimming shortened V by 3 bases and J by 3 bases, and 5 bases separated the two germline ends. Sequenced by immunoSEQ multiplex PCR; TCRdb stores in-frame clones only, minus some. This sample has 98,000 or so clones, with roughly nine tenths found just once. Study observations and caveats: Averaged across samples, CD8+ T cells carried more expanded clones than CD4+ did.

The chain is built from TRBV20-1 and TRBJ2-5, with D perhaps TRBD1 (5 bases). Sequencing was performed on CD4+ or CD8+ T cells sorted from blood, taken in a trial of the OX40 agonist ivuxolimab. The TCR originated in an adult with an advanced solid tumor such as melanoma, head and neck, liver or kidney cancer. The CDR3 loop is CSASREETQYF. CDR3 DNA sequence: TGCAGTGCTAGCAGGGAAGAGACCCAGTACTTC.